The text below deals with one TCR beta chain. What it binds is unknown. This CDR3 has 14 amino acids. Germline lookup yields CDR1 MNHEY and CDR2 SMNVEV (reference sequence). The ends were cut back, 4 bases at V and 4 bases at J, with 13 bases in the middle. The data belong to a study of T cell responses to AZD1222 COVID-19 vaccine. Study results and caveats: Increases in Spike-specific TCR breadth and depth were seen after two AZD1222 doses.

Using immunoSEQ multiplex PCR, the repertoire was profiled, and TCRdb retains in-frame clones only, with some absent. The table includes around 130,000 clones, roughly 92% detected once. The clonotype was recovered from an adult who received the AZD1222 COVID-19 vaccine. Here the sequenced sample was peripheral blood, taken 28 days after the second AZD1222 dose. The V and J genes are TRBV27 and TRBJ1-1; D call uncertain. The CDR3: CASSSRVGPTEAFF. The CDR3 DNA is TGTGCCAGCAGTTCTCGGGTAGGGCCCACTGAAGCTTTCTTT.